This TCR beta chain is drawn from a study of blood T cell repertoires in COVID-19. Study details: The United States, Italy and Spain were the sources of the acute and convalescent COVID-19 samples. The analysed material was cDNA or gDNA that came from T cells, B-cell-depleted T cells, or PBMCs.

As processed by the authors: The authors estimated nucleated cell counts from reference gene primer amplification. Sequencing used immunoSEQ multiplex PCR; TCRdb keeps in-frame clones, though not all of them. That table is the source of V, J and clone size, and D and trimming were worked out from the DNA. Among 390,000 or so clones listed, more than 70% were seen once. Seattle patients were enrolled during active infection and followed longitudinally. The CDR3 runs to 16 residues. Sequencing used peripheral blood. The chain joins TRBV12-1 to TRBJ2-7; no DNA check was done on the table's D call, TRBD1. TRBV12-1 is designated a pseudogene. This receptor was obtained from a woman aged 25 to 39 with COVID-19, enrolled during active disease. In DNA form, the CDR3 reads TGTGCCAGCAGCTTTATAACAGGGGGGCCGGAATACGAGCAGTACTTC. Its protein is CASSFITGGPEYEQYF.